A single sample is the source of the 16 T cell receptor beta chains below, sequenced in a study of T cell repertoires in cytomegalovirus infection (dated by TCRdb to the late 2010s). This specimen's treatment or condition label, per the study, means: in vitro stimulation with specific CMV peptide epitopes to enrich CMV-specific T cells. Instrument used: Illumina HiSeq 1500. The raw public data were reprocessed by TCRdb itself: fastp quality trimming at Q25, MiXCR clonotype calling, in-frame beta chains only. A single entry per CDR3 protein holds the most common genes and DNA from its merged rows. For this sample there are approximately 310,000 distinct CDR3 sequences; roughly 25% appear just once. About an eighth of the sample goes to the ten largest clones. No antigen has been identified for these receptors. This specimen consisted of cultured PBMCs, obtained from culture after CMV antigen stimulation. These receptors were collected from a human donor in good health (CMV status not recorded). Some clones in this sample may be carry-over from other donors' samples.

This clonotype turned up a few times. V usage is TRBV28 and J usage is TRBJ2-7, with TRBD2 as a possible D gene (6 bases). CDR3 length equals 15 residues. Trimming pared 4 bases from V and 3 bases from J, leaving 16 bases between. In germline, CDR1 is MDHEN, CDR2 SYDVKM. The CDR3 protein is CASSSAGLLYYEQYV. CDR3 DNA: TGTGCCAGCAGTTCCGCGGGACTGCTCTACTACGAGCAGTACGTC.

This rearrangement joins TRBV10-3 to TRBJ2-1; D ambiguous. CDR3 length: 14 residues. Trimming took off 3 bases at V and 0 bases at J, with 6 bases between the two ends. Germline V gene data show CDR1 as ENHRY and CDR2 as SYGVKD. CDR3 sequence reads: CAISEVRSYNEQFF. The CDR3 DNA is TGTGCCATCAGTGAAGTTCGCTCCTACAATGAGCAGTTCTTC.

This clonotype appeared a few times. The CDR3 here is CASSIWSGSETQYF. The CDR3 DNA follows: TGTGCCAGTAGTATATGGTCCGGGAGTGAGACCCAGTACTTC. This chain links TRBV19 with TRBJ2-5, with D possibly being TRBD2 (6 bases). V was shortened by 2 bases and J by 5 bases, with 12 bases between the two germline ends. Germline loops: CDR1 LNHDA, CDR2 SQIVND (reference sequence). The CDR3 runs 14 residues.

V usage is TRBV24-1 and J usage is TRBJ2-1; D uncertain. Germline V gene lookup returns CDR1 KGHDR and CDR2 SFDVKD. V was trimmed by 8 bases and J by 5 bases, leaving 15 bases between them. The CDR3 length is 14 residues. CDR3 DNA sequence: TGTGCCACCACAACAACAGCAGCCAACAATGAGCAGTTCTTC. Translating it yields CATTTTAANNEQFF.

This chain links TRBV9 with TRBJ2-7; TRBD2 aligns across 9 bases. V shed 4 bases, J shed 5 bases, and the junction held 10 bases outside the gene matches. The CDR3 extends over 15 amino acids. Per germline, CDR1 SGDLS and CDR2 YYNGEE. CDR3 in amino acids: CASSPLAGYGDEQYF. The CDR3 DNA reads TGTGCCAGCAGCCCCCTAGCGGGATACGGCGACGAGCAGTACTTC.

This clonotype turned up a few times. The rearrangement links TRBV19 to TRBJ1-2, with 9 positions matching TRBD1. This CDR3 is built from 16 residues. V trimming: 4 bases; J trimming: 4 bases; junction bases outside the gene matches: 10. The V gene's germline CDR1 is LNHDA and CDR2 SQIVND (reference sequence). Here the CDR3 DNA reads TGTGCCAGTAGTACCCCCGGGACAGGGCCTGGCTATGGCTACACCTTC. This codes for CASSTPGTGPGYGYTF.

There are many counts of this clonotype. The chain is built from TRBV7-2 and TRBJ2-7; maybe TRBD2 (6 bases). The length of the CDR3 is 16 residues. Germline assignment: CDR1 SGHTA and CDR2 FQGNSA. Trimming shortened V by 2 bases and J by 6 bases, and 20 bases separated the two germline ends. As DNA, the CDR3 is TGTGCCAGCAGCTTAATTCACTCCGGGACGCGGGGCGAGCAGTACTTC. Its translation: CASSLIHSGTRGEQYF.

The chain employs TRBV6-2 or TRBV6-3 and TRBJ1-2; D not resolved. This CDR3 spans 13 amino acids. The germline V gene has CDR1 MNHEY and CDR2 SVGEGT. The ends were cut back, 2 bases at V and 5 bases at J, with 9 bases in the middle. The CDR3 spells CASSYARIYGYTF. The CDR3 DNA reads as TGTGCCAGCAGTTACGCGAGAATTTATGGCTACACCTTC.

Remarks on this clonotype: Given the absence of the conserved phenylalanine or tryptophan at the CDR3 end, a read error is likely. The chain carries TRBV7-6 and TRBJ2-5; D perhaps matches TRBD2 (6 bases). The CDR3 runs to 14 residues. Germline V gene data show CDR1 as SGHVS and CDR2 as FNYEAQ. Trimming took 2 bases from V and 2 from J, leaving 9 bases between them. The CDR3 DNA sequence: TGTGCCAGCAGCTTAAGGGCGGGACAAGAGACCCAGTACTCC. This encodes CASSLRAGQETQYS.

The J gene is TRBJ1-1, the V gene TRBV11-2, with D tentatively TRBD1 (5 bases). V was clipped by 0 bases and J by 5 bases, with 16 bases between them. Germline loops: CDR1 SGHAT, CDR2 FQNNGV. This CDR3 is built from 16 residues. The CDR3 nucleotides are TGTGCCAGCAGCTTAGATTCGTGGGGGGACTTTACTGAAGCTTTCTTT. Residues: CASSLDSWGDFTEAFF.

This rearrangement joins TRBV5-1 to TRBJ2-1; 15 bases are shared with TRBD2. The CDR3 runs to 15 residues. After removal of 4 bases from V and 11 bases from J, the junction contained 7 bases not matched to a gene. The germline CDR1 and CDR2 sequences are SGHRS and YFSETQ. Written as DNA, the CDR3 is TGCGCCAGCAGCCTCGGGACTAGCGGGAGGATGAAGCAGTTCTTC. Protein: CASSLGTSGRMKQFF.

DNA for the CDR3: TGTGCCAGCTCGGGGGGGGCAGGGGAAAAACTGTTTTTT. Its translation is CASSGGAGEKLFF. The V call is TRBV6-1, the J call TRBJ1-4; D perhaps matches TRBD1 (6 bases). Trimming cost V 8 bases and J 8 bases, with 15 bases left between them. This CDR3 has 13 amino acids. Germline V gene sequence: CDR1 MNHNS, CDR2 SASEGT.

The chain recombines TRBV12-3 or TRBV12-4 with TRBJ1-4; D is perhaps TRBD1 (6 bases). CDR3 length: 15 residues. Trimming removed 1 base at V and 8 bases at J, with 14 bases between. The CDR3 protein is CASSLGAGHPEKLFF. CDR3 nucleotide sequence: TGTGCCAGCAGTTTAGGCGCGGGACACCCCGAAAAACTGTTTTTT.

V and J are TRBV2 and TRBJ2-1; unclear D gene. Looked up from germline, CDR1 is SNHLY and CDR2 is FYNNEI. Trimming stripped 6 bases from V and 9 bases from J, with 12 bases between. The CDR3 runs to 12 residues. The CDR3 loop is CASRGSVTEQFF. The DNA of the CDR3 is TGTGCCAGCAGGGGCTCTGTCACTGAGCAGTTCTTC.

The table lists this clonotype with a few counts. The chain couples TRBV24-1 to TRBJ2-1, with 14 bases aligning to TRBD2. The V gene end was trimmed by 7 bases and the J gene end by 8 bases; junction bases not matched to a gene: 6. Germline CDR1 is KGHDR and CDR2 is SFDVKD. CDR3 length: 15 amino acids. CDR3: CATSPGGLAGDEQFF. The CDR3 region has the DNA TGTGCCACCAGCCCGGGGGGACTAGCGGGGGATGAGCAGTTCTTC.

This clonotype occurred once. This chain uses TRBV2 with TRBJ2-3; D may be TRBD1 (5 bases). This CDR3 contains 13 residues. The germline gives CDR1 SNHLY, CDR2 FYNNEI. V lost 8 bases and J lost 6, with 15 bases in between. As DNA, the CDR3 is TGTGCCAGCCTGACAGAGATCACTGATACGCAGTATTTT. Protein: CASLTEITDTQYF. Combining the CDR3 with reference TRBV2 and TRBJ2-3 gives the whole variable domain EPEVTQTPSHQVTQMGQEVILRCVPISNHLYFYWYRQILGQKVEFLVSFYNNEISEKSEIFDDQFSVERPDGSNFTLKIRSTKLEDSAMYFCASLTEITDTQYFGPGTRLTVL.